This T cell receptor beta chain is drawn from a study of shared clonotypes between healthy human individuals. Assay used: immunoSEQ multiplex PCR; TCRdb lists only in-frame clones, some missing. Of some 1 million clones listed, approximately 72% are singletons. Points on this clone: This sample also contains other DNA sequences that code for the same CDR3.

This CDR3 comprises 14 residues. CDR1 is SGHRS, CDR2 YFSETQ, per germline. V shed 0 bases and J shed 0 bases, with 4 bases lying between them. Sequencing input: memory CD4+ T cells sorted from blood. Subset reported: CD45RA-negative fraction. The clonotype was recovered from a man between 18 and 29 years old in good health. The J gene is TRBJ2-1, the V gene TRBV5-1; D remains ambiguous. Here the CDR3 DNA reads TGCGCCAGCAGCTTGGCCGACTCCTACAATGAGCAGTTCTTC. Translation gives CASSLADSYNEQFF. The variable domain in full, completed from reference TRBV5-1 and TRBJ2-1, reads KAGVTQTPRYLIKTRGQQVTLSCSPISGHRSVSWYQQTPGQGLQFLFEYFSETQRNKGNFPGRFSGRQFSNSRSEMNVSTLELGDSALYLCASSLADSYNEQFFGPGTRLTVL.